This T cell receptor beta chain is from a study of regulatory T cells in long-lasting Graves disease. Described time point: newly diagnosed GD, antithyroid drugs for less than 3 months. From PBMCs, RNA was extracted and then used to make the TCR library. This CDR3 comprises 17 residues. With V trimmed by 8 bases and J by 8 bases, 17 bases remained unmatched. Germline CDR1 reads LGHDT; CDR2 reads YNNKEL (reference sequence). Many counts were recorded for this clonotype. TCR beta libraries were built with iRepertoire HTBI primers and Arm-PCR of CDR3 regions. TCRdb ran MiXCR on the multiplex PCR reads and lists one entry per CDR3 protein. The sample lists about half a million distinct CDR3 sequences; about 12% were seen once. This same sample was also taken into another study, of T cells in Graves' hyperthyroidism and ophthalmopathy. Per that study: Thyroid ultrasound, orbital computed tomography, clinical symptoms, and serum thyroxine and TRAb underpinned diagnoses. Most thyroid clonotypes with frequency above 0.001 were detected in blood.

Material: peripheral blood mononuclear cells (PBMCs), obtained at new diagnosis, from a patient treated with antithyroid drugs. The chain couples TRBV3-1 to TRBJ1-4; the match to TRBD1 covers 10 bases. The receptor's source is a woman aged 30 to 39 with Graves disease. DNA of the CDR3: TGTGCCAGCGGAGGACCAGATCGGACAGGGGGAGAGGAAAAACTGTTTTTT. Its protein product is CASGGPDRTGGEEKLFF.